This T cell receptor (beta chain) was sequenced in a study of PD-L1 blockade in urothelial cancer. Study outcomes and limitations: Survival was better when pretreatment blood TCR clonality fell below the median.

A spike-in of synthetic TCR analog templates was added to each PCR. Some clones are missing from TCRdb's copy, which holds only in-frame ones; the method was immunoSEQ multiplex PCR. The profile shows more than 40,000 clones, 88% of them singletons. Trimming removed 0 bases at V and 0 bases at J, with 9 bases between. Germline V gene data show CDR1 as WSHSY and CDR2 as SAAADI. The CDR3 is 15 amino acids. Many counts were recorded for this clone. The antigen is unknown. The chain recombines TRBV10-2 with TRBJ2-7; D is uncertain. The receptor comes from a woman aged 55-70 years with urothelial cancer. The input for sequencing was PBMCs, taken around atezolizumab (anti-PD-L1) treatment. CDR3 DNA: TGCGCCAGCAGTGAGTCTTCAACTACCTCCTACGAGCAGTACTTC. This codes for CASSESSTTSYEQYF.